This T cell receptor beta chain came from a study of monozygotic twins with inflammatory bowel disease. Findings of the study overall: Ultimately, a single strong signal or clonotype associated with IBD was not supported. IBD patients share fewer clonotypes with other people than healthy twins do, especially with disease activity. Differing immunosuppressive treatments may have added variability to patient repertoires.

It was 3,000 to 3,500 ng of total RNA that each TCR library used. For each CDR3 protein, TCRdb gives one entry from its re-call of the 5' RACE reads, without DNA. Its table lists about 110,000 distinct CDR3 sequences. Germline V CDR1 and CDR2: LGHNA, YSLEER. The CDR3 sequence is 14 residues long. About this clonotype: Its antigen is as yet unknown.

V gene TRBV4-3 combines with J gene TRBJ1-2. The sample taken for sequencing was blood. The TCR sequence derives from a human donor with ulcerative colitis or Crohn's disease, or a healthy co-twin of an affected twin (not recorded which). CDR3: CASSQRTRGYGYTF.